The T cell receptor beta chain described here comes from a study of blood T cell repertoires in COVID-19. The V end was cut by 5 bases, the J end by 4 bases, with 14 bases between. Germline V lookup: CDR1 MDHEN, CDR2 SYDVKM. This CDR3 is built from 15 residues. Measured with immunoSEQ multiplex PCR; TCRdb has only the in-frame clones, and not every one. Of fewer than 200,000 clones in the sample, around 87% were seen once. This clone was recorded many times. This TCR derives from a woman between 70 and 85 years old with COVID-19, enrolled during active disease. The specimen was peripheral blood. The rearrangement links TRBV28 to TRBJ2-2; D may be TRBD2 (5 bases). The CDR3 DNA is TGTGCCAGCAGTGGAGGTGGCGCGGTCACCGGGGAGCTGTTTTTT. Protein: CASSGGGAVTGELFF.